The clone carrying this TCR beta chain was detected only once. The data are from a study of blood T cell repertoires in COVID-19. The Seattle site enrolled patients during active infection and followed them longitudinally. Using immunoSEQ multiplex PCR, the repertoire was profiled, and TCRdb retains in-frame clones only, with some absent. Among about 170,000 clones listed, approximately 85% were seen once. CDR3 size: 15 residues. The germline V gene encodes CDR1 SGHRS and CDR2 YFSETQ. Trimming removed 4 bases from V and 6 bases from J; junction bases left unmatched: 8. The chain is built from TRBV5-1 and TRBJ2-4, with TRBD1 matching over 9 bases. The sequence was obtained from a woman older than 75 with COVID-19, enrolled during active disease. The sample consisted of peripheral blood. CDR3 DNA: TGCGCCAGCAGCCCGGCCGGGACAGGGAGAAACATTCAGTACTTC. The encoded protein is CASSPAGTGRNIQYF.